This TCR beta chain was sequenced in a study of T cells expressing NK-cell markers (TCRdb year 2020). Notes on the research overall: In sorted CD3+CD56+NKG2C+, CD3+CD56+NKG2C- and CD3+CD56-NKG2C+ T-cell subsets from several donors, TCR beta-chain repertoires were profiled. Of the eight sequenced donors, seven were found to be HCMV-seropositive and one was found to be HCMV-seronegative. The study sequenced eight donors, all healthy volunteers chosen at random: three men and five women. Libraries were sequenced as 2 x 150 bp reads on Illumina HiSeq 2000/2500, MiSeq or NextSeq. The investigation overall reported the following: In more than 5 donors, the dominant CD3+CD56+NKG2C+ clonotypes were found to rank among the top 10 CD8+ clonotypes and to make up roughly 1.0-7.5% of CD8+ T cells. It remained unclear whether the expanded NKG2C-expressing T cell clones were specific for HCMV antigens. Those dominant clonotypes were again the most abundant among CD3+CD56-NKG2C+ cells in a handful of donors, at roughly 28.3-60.1%.

Of note for this clonotype: Its antigen remains unidentified.

Spanning cysteine to phenylalanine, the CDR3 consists of 14 amino acids. No DNA accompanies this entry. The germline V gene (reference sequence) supplies CDR1 SGHNT and CDR2 YYREEE. The sample was run on an Illumina HiSeq 2000. TCR beta cDNA libraries were prepared using 5'RACE template switching, which introduced a universal primer site and unique molecular identifiers. Synthesis of cDNA was primed from the TCR beta constant segment and was followed by two consecutive PCR amplification steps. The paper's data handling went like this. Reads were demultiplexed and grouped by UMI with MIGEC, and clonotypes were assembled and quantified with MiTCR. To remove erroneous sequences, TCR cDNA sequences were retained only when supported by two or more reads. The tcR package was used for downstream repertoire analysis, with clonotypes matched between fractions based on CDR3 nucleotide sequence plus V segment. VDJmatch was used to annotate antigen specificity against VDJdb, with one amino acid substitution in CDR3 allowed. After the reads were reprocessed by TCRdb, one entry was made per CDR3 protein sequence, with no DNA. The V and J calls come from TCRdb's annotation, not from the publication. This sample's table has entries for more than 400,000 distinct CDR3 sequences. Roughly 7.2% of the sample lies in the top ten.

To determine HCMV serostatus, a commercial ELISA kit was used to detect HCMV-specific IgG in serum. Ficoll density gradient centrifugation was used to isolate peripheral blood mononuclear cells from blood. The sequenced material came from blood T cells: a sorted CD56 or NKG2C T cell subset, CD4+ or CD8+ T cells, or bulk PBMC T cells (not recorded which). The chain couples TRBV5-4 to TRBJ1-4. This TCR was recovered from a woman aged 18-70 years in good health. The CDR3 region has the sequence CASSLEVANEKLFF.